Shown below are 21 T cell receptor beta chains from a single sample sequenced in a study of CD8 T cells in ankylosing spondylitis. TCRdb redid the calling of the 5' RACE reads with MiXCR, one entry per CDR3 protein. This sample yields roughly 190,000 distinct CDR3 sequences, of which more than 10% are seen a single time; about 17% belongs to the top ten. Source material: blood, either unsorted or a sorted T cell fraction (not recorded which). The receptor source for this set is a male donor with ankylosing spondylitis or in good health (not recorded which).

This clonotype appeared a few times. This rearrangement joins TRBV15 to TRBJ1-5, with D uncertain. Germline V gene sequence: CDR1 LNHNV, CDR2 YYDKDF (reference sequence). V was trimmed by 3 bases and J by 2 bases, leaving 20 bases between them. The CDR3 contains 18 residues. CDR3 sequence: CATSREDGWNYGNQPQHF. CDR3 DNA: TGTGCCACCAGCAGGGAGGACGGTTGGAATTATGGCAATCAGCCCCAGCATTTT. Filled out from reference TRBV15 and TRBJ1-5, the complete variable domain reads DAMVIQNPRYQVTQFGKPVTLSCSQTLNHNVMYWYQQKSSQAPKLLFHYYDKDFNNEADTPDNFQSRRPNTSFCFLDIRSPGLGDTAMYLCATSREDGWNYGNQPQHFGDGTRLSIL.

This clonotype was detected a few times. The genes are TRBV12-3 or TRBV12-4 and TRBJ2-3; D is undetermined. CDR3 length: 15 amino acids. Trimming took 2 bases from V and 1 from J, leaving 10 bases between them. CDR3 sequence: CASSLPRARTDTQYF. DNA for the CDR3: TGTGCCAGCAGTTTACCCCGCGCCCGCACAGATACGCAGTATTTT.

A remark on this clonotype: This may be a read error: a much more frequent sequence differs by one nucleotide. This sequence joins TRBV29-1 and TRBJ2-1; TRBD1 might be the D (5 bases). The CDR3 has 17 residues. V was shortened by 6 bases and J by 0 bases, with 21 bases between the two germline ends. From germline, CDR1 is SQVTM and CDR2 ANQGSEA. CDR3 sequence: CSVRSRVLNASYNEQFF. Here the CDR3 DNA reads TGCAGCGTGAGGAGCAGGGTTCTCAACGCCTCCTACAATGAGCAGTTCTTC.

The gene calls are TRBV21-1 and TRBJ2-6; TRBD1, the table's D call, lacks a check against the DNA. TRBV21-1 is described as a pseudogene. This CDR3 has 18 residues. The CDR3 DNA follows: TGTGCCAGCACCACAGGCAGGGGCCAGAGCTCTGGGGCCAACGTCCTGACTTTC. Translating it yields CASTTGRGQSSGANVLTF.

The sample holds a few counts of this clonotype. The CDR3 loop is CASSLRGEGNQPQHF. Written as DNA, the CDR3 is TGCGCCAGCAGCTTGAGGGGAGAAGGCAATCAGCCCCAGCATTTT. The chain has TRBV5-1 and TRBJ1-5, with a weak D call TRBD1 (5 bases). This CDR3 has 15 residues. Trimming removed 1 base at V and 2 bases at J, with 10 bases between. Per the germline V gene, CDR1 is SGHRS and CDR2 is YFSETQ.

This clonotype was detected only a few times. This sequence joins TRBV30 and TRBJ2-3; D could derive from TRBD1 or TRBD2 (5 bases each). The CDR3 loop spans 14 amino acids. Trimming removed 1 base at V and 3 bases at J, with 11 bases between. The germline CDR1 and CDR2 sequences are GTSNPN and SVGIG (reference sequence). The CDR3 spells CAWSGGWGTDTQYF. The CDR3 DNA sequence: TGTGCCTGGAGTGGGGGTTGGGGGACAGATACGCAGTATTTT. The full variable domain, with the rest looked up from reference TRBV30 and TRBJ2-3, is SQTIHQWPATLVQPVGSPLSLECTVEGTSNPNLYWYRQAAGRGLQLLFYSVGIGQISSEVPQNLSASRPQDRQFILSSKKLLLSDSGFYLCAWSGGWGTDTQYFGPGTRLTVL.

The chain combines TRBV21-1 with TRBJ2-3; the table gives TRBD1 as D, unverified against the DNA. TRBV21-1 is given as a pseudogene. The CDR3 sequence is 13 residues long. CDR3 DNA sequence: TGTGCCAGACGACAGGGGGCCCCAGATACGCAGTATTTT. Its protein is CARRQGAPDTQYF.

This clonotype was counted many times. This chain joins TRBV12-3 or TRBV12-4 and TRBJ2-3; D is uncertain. The V and J ends lost 2 bases and 1 base respectively, with 10 bases between them. CDR3 size: 15 residues. CDR3 coding DNA: TGTGCCAGCAGTTTATTCTCCGGGCGCACAGATACGCAGTATTTT. It translates to CASSLFSGRTDTQYF.

This CDR3 reads CASTQTEMNTEAFF. In DNA, the CDR3 is TGTGCCAGCACCCAGACAGAAATGAACACTGAAGCTTTCTTT. The chain employs TRBV11-2 and TRBJ1-1, with D possibly TRBD1 on 5 matching bases. Germline assignment: CDR1 SGHAT and CDR2 FQNNGV. With 7 bases removed from V and 0 bases from J, the gap between germline ends came to 12 bases. The CDR3 sequence is 14 residues long.

This chain links TRBV15 with TRBJ1-4; no firm D call. V lost 1 base and J lost 5, with 8 bases in between. The CDR3 is 14 residues long. Germline V gene data show CDR1 as LNHNV and CDR2 as YYDKDF (reference sequence). The CDR3 here is CATSRGGENEKLFF. CDR3 nucleotide sequence: TGTGCCACCAGCAGAGGTGGGGAAAATGAAAAACTGTTTTTT.

V and J are TRBV12-5 and TRBJ2-7; D is unclear. Trimming removed 3 bases from V and 6 bases from J, with 12 bases in between. CDR1 and CDR2 from the germline V gene are LGHNT and FRNRAP. The CDR3 is 13 amino acids. The CDR3 nucleotides are TGTGCTAGTGGTTTAACAGATCCGCTCGAGCAGTACTTC. Residues: CASGLTDPLEQYF.

The sample holds many counts of this clonotype. The CDR3 DNA reads as TGCGCCAGCAGCCAAGTAGCGAACACTGAAGCTTTCTTT. Translation gives CASSQVANTEAFF. The chain links TRBV4-1 to TRBJ1-1; no firm D call. V shed 1 base and J shed 1 base, with 4 bases lying between them. This CDR3 contains 13 residues. CDR1 and CDR2 from the germline V gene are MGHRA and YSYEKL.

The chain has TRBV29-1 and TRBJ2-7; D is tentatively TRBD1 or TRBD2 (7 bases each). Germline V gene sequence: CDR1 SQVTM, CDR2 ANQGSEA. V lost 5 bases to trimming and J lost 3 bases, with 17 bases between them. The CDR3 totals 14 residues. The CDR3 DNA reads TGCAGCGTTCAACACCCCAGGGGGGGCTACGAGCAGTACTTC. Protein product: CSVQHPRGGYEQYF.

The rearrangement uses TRBV6-2 or TRBV6-3 and TRBJ2-1; D ambiguous. Germline V gene data show CDR1 as MNHEY and CDR2 as SVGEGT. The CDR3 has 15 amino acids. V shed 2 bases and J shed 0 bases, with 8 bases lying between them. The CDR3 sequence is CASSYGPSSYNEQFF. CDR3 nucleotide sequence: TGTGCCAGCAGTTACGGCCCCAGCTCCTACAATGAGCAGTTCTTC.

This clonotype was picked up many times. The chain carries TRBV5-1 and TRBJ1-4; the match to TRBD1 covers 8 bases. Germline-derived CDR1 and CDR2 are SGHRS and YFSETQ. This CDR3 has 15 amino acids. With V trimmed by 4 bases and J by 4 bases, 6 bases remained unmatched. The CDR3: CASSAGTGVNEKLFF. In DNA form, the CDR3 reads TGCGCCAGCAGCGCTGGGACAGGCGTTAATGAAAAACTGTTTTTT.

This clonotype was observed a few times. The gene calls are TRBV7-2 and TRBJ2-3; no clear D gene. The V end was cut by 2 bases, the J end by 4 bases, with 7 bases between. CDR1 is SGHTA and CDR2 is FQGNSA in the germline V gene. The CDR3 is 13 residues long. CDR3 in DNA: TGTGCCAGCAGCTTATTAACGCCAGATACGCAGTATTTT. Its translation is CASSLLTPDTQYF.

This clonotype was detected many times. V usage is TRBV5-5 and J usage is TRBJ2-7; D possibly corresponds to TRBD1 (6 bases). Germline CDR1 is SGHKS and CDR2 is YYEKEE (reference sequence). V was cut by 2 bases and J by 3 bases, with 12 bases left in between. The CDR3 extends over 14 amino acids. This CDR3 reads CASSFGTLSYEQYF. The DNA of the CDR3 is TGTGCCAGCAGCTTCGGGACACTGAGCTACGAGCAGTACTTC.

The chain carries TRBV2 and TRBJ2-5; no firm D call. The CDR3 is 13 residues long. Per germline, CDR1 SNHLY and CDR2 FYNNEI. V was pared by 6 bases and J by 2 bases, with 10 bases between. CDR3 nucleotides: TGTGCCAGCAGGGGTGACGGGCAAGAGACCCAGTACTTC. Translating gives CASRGDGQETQYF.

This clonotype was observed a handful of times. V is TRBV20-1 and J is TRBJ1-1; possibly TRBD1 for D (5 bases). The germline gives CDR1 DFQATT, CDR2 SNEGSKA (reference sequence). CDR3 size: 13 residues. Trimming stripped 4 bases from V and 5 bases from J, with 14 bases between. The CDR3 here is CSANQGWETEAFF. CDR3 nucleotides: TGCAGTGCTAATCAGGGCTGGGAGACTGAAGCTTTCTTT.

This clonotype showed up just a few times. This chain links TRBV10-3 with TRBJ2-1; TRBD1 matches 12 bases. The germline gives CDR1 ENHRY, CDR2 SYGVKD. There are 14 residues in the CDR3. V shed 8 bases and J 8 bases; nucleotides not matched to a gene: 7. CDR3 bases: TGTGCCATCGCTGGGACAGGGGGCGCGGATGAGCAGTTCTTC. This codes for CAIAGTGGADEQFF.

In its sample, this clonotype was seen a few times. This chain connects TRBV6-1 to TRBJ2-7, with 10 bases that match TRBD1. CDR1 is MNHNS, CDR2 SASEGT, per germline. The CDR3 has 14 residues. V trimming: 6 bases; J trimming: 5 bases; junction bases outside the gene matches: 7. Written as DNA, the CDR3 is TGTGCCAGCAGCGTGGGACAGGGGATGCACGAGCAGTACTTC. This codes for CASSVGQGMHEQYF.